The text below deals with one T cell receptor beta chain. Trimming removed 4 bases from V and 1 base from J, with 5 bases in between. CDR1 is SQVTM and CDR2 is ANQGSEA in the germline V gene. This CDR3 comprises 12 residues. The data stem from a study of CD8 T cells in Susac syndrome. RNA in amounts of roughly 0.5 to 1 ug was reverse transcribed with random hexamers. TCRdb re-called the immunoSEQ multiplex PCR reads through MiXCR, storing one row per CDR3 protein. The sample shows about 130,000 distinct CDR3 sequences, more than 85% of them seen only once. This TCR derives from a human donor with multiple sclerosis. Sequenced: CD8+ T cells from PBMCs. The chain uses TRBV29-1 and TRBJ1-5; no clear D. In nucleotides, the CDR3 is TGCAGCGTTGGGACGAGCAATCAGCCCCAGCATTTT. This codes for CSVGTSNQPQHF.